A single sample gave rise to the 18 T cell receptor beta chains below, sequenced in a study of post-analysis software for immune sequencing data. For these TCRs, the target antigens are not known. Unique-molecular-identifier-tagged TCR beta cDNA libraries were used. TCRdb re-analysed the PCR reads in MiXCR, keeping a single row per CDR3 protein. The sample shows around 710,000 distinct CDR3 sequences, about half of them seen only once. Findings and caveats of the study: TRBV segments more frequent in patients than in controls numbered five and included TRBV5-6, TRBV5-1 and TRBV20-1.

Sequenced material: blood. The receptors come from a girl between 5 and 17 years old with multiple sclerosis.

The rearrangement joins TRBV5-1 to TRBJ2-7; 7 positions agree with TRBD1. The CDR3 loop spans 14 amino acids. CDR1 is SGHRS and CDR2 is YFSETQ in the germline V gene. V gave up 4 bases and J gave up 0 bases; unmatched junction bases: 4. The CDR3 sequence is CASSKGQPSYEQYF. CDR3 coding DNA: TGCGCCAGCAGCAAGGGACAGCCCTCCTACGAGCAGTACTTC.

This clonotype was seen a few times. The chain joins TRBV6-2 or TRBV6-3 to TRBJ2-4, with 7 bases lining up with TRBD2. The DNA end favors TRBJ2-7, so the J call may be wrong. CDR1 is MNHEY, CDR2 SVGEGT, per germline. This CDR3 has 13 residues. The CDR3 coding sequence is TGTGCCAGCAGCCACGGGACTACCCTCGAGCAGTACTTC. It specifies CASSHGTTLEQYF.

This clonotype was observed a few times. The rearrangement uses TRBV6-5 and TRBJ2-1; 13 bases are shared with TRBD2. The CDR3 runs to 16 residues. The junction had 8 bases not matched to a gene; V was cut back by 5 bases and J by 7 bases. Germline values: CDR1 MNHEY, CDR2 SVGAGI. The CDR3 DNA follows: TGTGCCAGCAGTCACCTACTAGCGGGAGGGCCAAATGAGCAGTTCTTC. This sequence encodes CASSHLLAGGPNEQFF.

This clonotype occurred a few times. The chain links TRBV4-3 to TRBJ2-3, with 7 bases lining up with TRBD2. Unmatched junction bases numbered 3, after V lost 0 bases and J lost 0 bases. CDR3 length equals 16 residues. CDR1 LGHNA and CDR2 YSLEER come from the germline V gene. The CDR3 region is CASSQDERESTDTQYF. The DNA for the CDR3 is TGCGCCAGCAGCCAAGATGAGCGGGAAAGCACAGATACGCAGTATTTT.

Only one count was recorded for this clonotype. The chain links TRBV24-1 to TRBJ2-6; D is unresolved. Germline CDR1 KGHDR, CDR2 SFDVKD. The V gene lost 7 bases and the J gene lost 0 bases, with 6 bases spanning the gap. The CDR3 is 14 amino acids. The CDR3 is CATRDSSGANVLTF. The CDR3, as DNA: TGTGCCACCAGGGATAGCTCTGGGGCCAACGTCCTGACTTTC.

The gene calls are TRBV20-1 and TRBJ2-3; TRBD1 matches at 7 bases. This CDR3 is built from 12 residues. The germline V gene has CDR1 DFQATT and CDR2 SNEGSKA (reference sequence). Losses at the gene ends were 3 bases for V and 7 bases for J; bases not matched to a gene: 4. This CDR3 is CSASKGANTQYF. The CDR3 nucleotides read TGCAGTGCTAGTAAGGGGGCGAATACGCAGTATTTT.

CDR3 coding DNA: TGTGCCAGCAGCTTAGTGCCGACAGGGTTTAACACCGGGGAGCTGTTTTTT. This translates into CASSLVPTGFNTGELFF. V usage is TRBV7-8 and J usage is TRBJ2-2; 7 nucleotides line up with TRBD1. With 1 base clipped from V and 2 bases from J, the junction kept 7 bases outside the gene matches. Germline CDR1 is SGHVS and CDR2 is FQNEAQ. The CDR3 is 17 amino acids.

This sequence joins TRBV20-1 and TRBJ2-7, with D possibly TRBD1 on 5 matching bases. The CDR3 has 13 residues. Germline V CDR1 and CDR2: DFQATT, SNEGSKA (reference sequence). Trimming pared 0 bases from V and 3 bases from J, leaving 9 bases between. CDR3 in amino acids: CSARDGHHYEQYF. The CDR3 DNA follows: TGCAGTGCTAGAGACGGACACCACTACGAGCAGTACTTC.

The table lists this clonotype with a few counts. V and J are TRBV3-1 and TRBJ2-7, with 8 bases fitting TRBD2. Trimming cost V 5 bases and J 4 bases; bases outside gene matches: 10. The CDR3 is made up of 15 amino acids. Germline CDR1 LGHDT, CDR2 YNNKEL (reference sequence). CDR3 DNA: TGTGCCAGCAGCAAACTAGCGGACCCCCTGTACGAGCAGTACTTC. Protein: CASSKLADPLYEQYF.

The rearrangement links TRBV7-2 to TRBJ2-7; 13 nucleotides line up with TRBD2. The germline gives CDR1 SGHTA, CDR2 FQGNSA. J lost 2 bases, V lost 6 bases, and 10 bases had no gene match. This CDR3 has 17 residues. CDR3 region: CASSPRTSGSGAYEQYF. CDR3 sequence (DNA): TGTGCCAGCAGTCCGAGGACTAGCGGGAGTGGGGCCTACGAGCAGTACTTC.

V usage is TRBV7-2 and J usage is TRBJ2-3; tentatively, D is TRBD1 (5 bases). CDR1 is SGHTA and CDR2 is FQGNSA in the germline V gene. This CDR3 has 19 residues. V lost 4 bases and J 0 bases, leaving 23 bases between the germline ends. DNA of the CDR3: TGTGCCAGCAGCTCAAACGGCGTCGGTGGGGCTACTAGCACAGATACGCAGTATTTT. Its protein is CASSSNGVGGATSTDTQYF.

This chain links TRBV29-1 with TRBJ2-1, with TRBD1 matching over 11 bases. The trim removed 5 bases at V and 6 bases at J, leaving 3 bases unmatched. The germline V gene has CDR1 SQVTM and CDR2 ANQGSEA. The CDR3 runs 13 residues. The CDR3 is CSVMGQGVNEQFF. The CDR3 coding sequence is TGCAGCGTTATGGGACAGGGGGTCAATGAGCAGTTCTTC.

This chain uses TRBV6-6 with TRBJ2-1; TRBD1 is a possible D gene (6 bases). The germline CDR1 and CDR2 sequences are MNHNY and SVGAGI (reference sequence). This CDR3 spans 16 amino acids. Deletions cut 1 base from V and 4 bases from J, with 14 bases between. The CDR3 protein is CASSYLGTQTYNEQFF. The CDR3 DNA reads as TGTGCCAGCAGTTACTTGGGGACACAAACTTACAATGAGCAGTTCTTC.

This clonotype was observed a handful of times. CDR3 nucleotide sequence: TGTGCCAGCAGTTTGGGCAGAGGGTACGAAAAACTGTTTTTT. This translates into CASSLGRGYEKLFF. The rearrangement uses TRBV12-3 or TRBV12-4 and TRBJ1-4; no clear D. The CDR3 runs to 14 residues. The V end lost 3 bases, the J end lost 8 bases, and 13 bases lay between the germline ends.

This clonotype showed up just once. Since a much larger clone is just one base distant, this may be a read error. This sequence joins TRBV2 and TRBJ1-2; TRBD1 matches at 7 bases. Germline loops: CDR1 SNHLY, CDR2 FYNNEI. The CDR3 runs to 13 residues. Trimming took 4 bases from V and 3 from J; bases not matched to a gene: 2. The CDR3 protein is CASSATGYYGYTF. CDR3 coding DNA: TGTGCCAGCAGTGCGACAGGGTACTATGGCTACACCTTC.

The chain couples TRBV20-1 to TRBJ2-7, with unresolved D. CDR1 is DFQATT, CDR2 SNEGSKA, per germline (reference sequence). CDR3 length equals 14 residues. The germline V and J ends were trimmed by 6 bases and 1 base, with 16 bases remaining between them. The CDR3 protein is CSAVPRDLSYEQYF. The DNA of the CDR3 is TGCAGTGCCGTGCCGAGAGATTTGTCCTACGAGCAGTACTTC.

This clonotype was seen a few times. This chain links TRBV20-1 with TRBJ2-7, with D uncertain. Trimming cost V 0 bases and J 2 bases, with 11 bases left between them. The length of the CDR3 is 14 residues. Germline values: CDR1 DFQATT, CDR2 SNEGSKA (reference sequence). The CDR3, as DNA: TGCAGTGCTAGAGATGGACGGATGACCTACGAGCAGTACTTC. It is translated as CSARDGRMTYEQYF.

The chain couples TRBV27 to TRBJ2-7; TRBD1 or TRBD2 may be the D gene (5 bases each). Trimming took off 5 bases at V and 7 bases at J, with 15 bases between the two ends. Germline CDR1 MNHEY, CDR2 SMNVEV (reference sequence). The CDR3 loop spans 13 amino acids. As DNA, the CDR3 is TGTGCCAGCAGTCGGGGCTCAAGGCAAGAGCAGTACTTC. Protein: CASSRGSRQEQYF.